The T cell receptor (beta chain) described here comes from a study of cytomegalovirus exposure and HLA in healthy donors. The study's findings and limits: According to the study, about 180 TCR beta chains were cytomegalovirus-associated. It was reported in a later analysis that an Asian-associated ancestry cluster showed fewer N-insertions than the approximately 690-donor mean.

This clone occurred a few times. Its antigen is as yet unknown. Trimming cost V 4 bases and J 5 bases; bases outside gene matches: 3. Germline CDR1 is SGHVS and CDR2 is FNYEAQ. The CDR3 is 13 amino acids. The primer mix had 60 Vbeta and 13 Jbeta primers. The method was immunoSEQ multiplex PCR; TCRdb's version includes in-frame clones alone and lacks a portion of them. The sample consists of about 180,000 clones, roughly 80% of them appearing once. This TCR came from a woman younger than 30 in good health and CMV-seropositive. The V gene is TRBV7-6, the J gene TRBJ2-7; 9 bases map to TRBD1. The sample taken for sequencing was PBMCs. CDR3 nucleotides: TGTGCCAGCAGCTCGACAGGGGGGGACGAGCAGTACTTC. It yields the protein CASSSTGGDEQYF.